This is a list of T cell receptor beta chains from one sample in a study of shared clonotypes between healthy human individuals. Some clones are missing from TCRdb's copy, which holds only in-frame ones; the method was immunoSEQ multiplex PCR. The sample shows about 2.1 million clones, 93% of them seen only once. The sequenced material came from naive CD8+ T cells from PBMCs. Source of these receptors: a man between 18 and 29 years old in good health. Some clones in this sample may be carry-over from other donors' samples. The CDR3 runs from the conserved cysteine through the conserved F or W. Each record gives: J gene, V gene, CDR3 protein.

j_call: TRBJ1-2
v_call: TRBV13
cdr3_aa: CASSAGGVRPNYGYTF

j_call: TRBJ2-2
v_call: TRBV28
cdr3_aa: CASSLLGGLKNTGELFF

j_call: TRBJ2-7
v_call: TRBV19
cdr3_aa: CASSRLRDRGTPWYEQYF

j_call: TRBJ2-7
v_call: TRBV7-9
cdr3_aa: CASSLVNRDPYEQYF

j_call: TRBJ2-5
v_call: TRBV6-1
cdr3_aa: CASIFRVPQETQYF

j_call: TRBJ1-5
v_call: TRBV5-5
cdr3_aa: CASSLEINQPQHF

j_call: TRBJ1-2
v_call: TRBV19
cdr3_aa: CASTPRDTAGADYGYTF

j_call: TRBJ2-7
v_call: TRBV25-1
cdr3_aa: CASSAQGGASYEQYF

j_call: -
v_call: TRBV27
cdr3_aa: CASSLVGASYEQYF

j_call: TRBJ2-7
v_call: TRBV29-1
cdr3_aa: CSVAGPGTTYEQYF

j_call: TRBJ1-1
v_call: TRBV6-5
cdr3_aa: CASSYSDYNTEAFF

j_call: TRBJ2-6
v_call: TRBV27
cdr3_aa: CATSHSLSGANVLTF

j_call: TRBJ1-1
v_call: TRBV28
cdr3_aa: CASSPRSRPTEAFF

j_call: TRBJ2-3
v_call: TRBV15
cdr3_aa: CATSTGGSSTDTQYF

j_call: TRBJ2-7
v_call: TRBV6-1
cdr3_aa: CASSEGLDIRYEQYF

j_call: TRBJ2-7
v_call: TRBV2
cdr3_aa: CASSEAPGYEQYF